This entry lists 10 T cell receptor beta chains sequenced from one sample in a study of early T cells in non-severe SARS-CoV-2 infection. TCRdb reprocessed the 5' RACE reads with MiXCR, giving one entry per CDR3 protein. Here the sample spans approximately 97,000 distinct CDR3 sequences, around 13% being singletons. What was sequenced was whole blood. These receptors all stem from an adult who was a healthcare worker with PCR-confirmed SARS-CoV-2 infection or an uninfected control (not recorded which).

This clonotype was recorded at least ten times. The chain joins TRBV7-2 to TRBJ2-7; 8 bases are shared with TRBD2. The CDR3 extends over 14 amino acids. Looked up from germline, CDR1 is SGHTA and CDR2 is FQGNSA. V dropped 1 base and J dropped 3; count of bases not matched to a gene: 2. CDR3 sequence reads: CASSLEREGYEQYF. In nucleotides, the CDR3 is TGTGCCAGCAGCTTAGAACGGGAGGGCTACGAGCAGTACTTC.

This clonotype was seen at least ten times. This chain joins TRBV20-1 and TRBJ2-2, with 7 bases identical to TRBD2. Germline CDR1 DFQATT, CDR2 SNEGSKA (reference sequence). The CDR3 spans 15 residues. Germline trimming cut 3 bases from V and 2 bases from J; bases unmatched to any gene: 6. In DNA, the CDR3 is TGCAGTGCTAGTGGCCAGCGGGGCAACACCGGGGAGCTGTTTTTT. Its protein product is CSASGQRGNTGELFF.

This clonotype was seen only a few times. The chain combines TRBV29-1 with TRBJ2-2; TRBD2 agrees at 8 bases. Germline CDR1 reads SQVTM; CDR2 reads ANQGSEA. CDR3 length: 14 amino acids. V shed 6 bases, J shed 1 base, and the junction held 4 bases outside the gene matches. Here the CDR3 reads CSVGRAVNTGELFF. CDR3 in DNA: TGCAGCGTCGGGAGGGCAGTGAACACCGGGGAGCTGTTTTTT.

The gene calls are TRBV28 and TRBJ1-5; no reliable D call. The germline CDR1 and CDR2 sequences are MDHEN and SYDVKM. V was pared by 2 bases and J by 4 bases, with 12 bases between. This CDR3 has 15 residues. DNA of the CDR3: TGTGCCAGCAGTTTACGAGCCGGGATTAATCAGCCCCAGCATTTT. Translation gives CASSLRAGINQPQHF.

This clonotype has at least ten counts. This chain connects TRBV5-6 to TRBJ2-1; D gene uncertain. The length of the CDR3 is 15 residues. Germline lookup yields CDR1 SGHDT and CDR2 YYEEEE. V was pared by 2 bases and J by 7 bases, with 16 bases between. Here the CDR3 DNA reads TGTGCCAGCAGCTTCGGTGTGTTGCCTGGGAATGAGCAGTTCTTC. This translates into CASSFGVLPGNEQFF.

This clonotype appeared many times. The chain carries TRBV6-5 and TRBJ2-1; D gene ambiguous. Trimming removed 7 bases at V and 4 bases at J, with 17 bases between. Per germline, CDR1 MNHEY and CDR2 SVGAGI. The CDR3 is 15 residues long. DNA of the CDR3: TGTGCCAGCACGCAGCTATCGCCCGCATACAATGAGCAGTTCTTC. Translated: CASTQLSPAYNEQFF.

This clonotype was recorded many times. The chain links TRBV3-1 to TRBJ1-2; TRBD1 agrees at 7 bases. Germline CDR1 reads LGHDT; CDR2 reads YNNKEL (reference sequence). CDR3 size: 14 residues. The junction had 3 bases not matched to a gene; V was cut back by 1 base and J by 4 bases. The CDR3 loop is CASSQVGQFYGYTF. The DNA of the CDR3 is TGTGCCAGCAGCCAAGTGGGACAGTTCTATGGCTACACCTTC.

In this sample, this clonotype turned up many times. The CDR3, as DNA: TGTGCCAGCAGTCCGATCTATGGGACAGGAGGGCGAGAGACCCAGTACTTC. Residues: CASSPIYGTGGRETQYF. The chain couples TRBV28 to TRBJ2-5, with 8 positions matching TRBD1. CDR1 and CDR2 (germline): MDHEN, SYDVKM. CDR3 size: 17 residues. J lost 4 bases, V lost 5 bases, and 15 bases had no gene match.

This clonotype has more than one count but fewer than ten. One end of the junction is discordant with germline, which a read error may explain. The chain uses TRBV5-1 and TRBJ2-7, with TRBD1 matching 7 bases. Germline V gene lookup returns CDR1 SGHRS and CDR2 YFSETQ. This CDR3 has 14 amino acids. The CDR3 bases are TGTGCCAGCAGCTCACGGGGACAGATCTACGAGCAGTACTTC. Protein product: CASSSRGQIYEQYF.

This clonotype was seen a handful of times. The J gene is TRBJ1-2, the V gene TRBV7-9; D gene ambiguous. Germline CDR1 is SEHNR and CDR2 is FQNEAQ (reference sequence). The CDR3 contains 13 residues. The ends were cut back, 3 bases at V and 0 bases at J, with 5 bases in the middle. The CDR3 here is CASSFGANYGYTF. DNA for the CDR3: TGTGCCAGCAGCTTTGGGGCTAACTATGGCTACACCTTC.